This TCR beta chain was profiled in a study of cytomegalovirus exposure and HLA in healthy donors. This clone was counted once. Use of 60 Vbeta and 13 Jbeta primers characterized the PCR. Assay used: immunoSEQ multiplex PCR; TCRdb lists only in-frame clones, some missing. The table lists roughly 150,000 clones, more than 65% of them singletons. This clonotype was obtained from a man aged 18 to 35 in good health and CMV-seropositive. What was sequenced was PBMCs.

CDR3 sequence (DNA): TGCGCCAGCAGCCAAGCAGCCTTAACCAGGGCTGAAGCTTTCTTT. Translating it yields CASSQAALTRAEAFF. The chain is built from TRBV4-1 and TRBJ1-1; TRBD1 might be the D (5 bases). The CDR3 runs to 15 residues. Germline lookup yields CDR1 MGHRA and CDR2 YSYEKL. Trimming took 1 base from V and 6 from J, leaving 15 bases between them.